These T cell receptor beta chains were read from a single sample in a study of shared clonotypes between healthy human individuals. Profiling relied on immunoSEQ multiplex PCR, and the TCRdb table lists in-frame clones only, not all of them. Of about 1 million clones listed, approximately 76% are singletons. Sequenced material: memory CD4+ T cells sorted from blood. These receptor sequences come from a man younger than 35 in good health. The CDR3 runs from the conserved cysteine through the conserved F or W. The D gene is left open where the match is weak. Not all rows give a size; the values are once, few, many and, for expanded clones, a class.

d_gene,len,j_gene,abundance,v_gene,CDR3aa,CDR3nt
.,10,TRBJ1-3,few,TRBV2,CASGVGSLYF,TGTGCCAGCGGGGTGGGTTCACTATATTTT
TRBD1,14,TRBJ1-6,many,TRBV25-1,CASQPDRANSPLHF,TGTGCCAGCCAACCAGACAGGGCGAATTCACCCCTCCACTTT
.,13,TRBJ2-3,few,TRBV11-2,CASSNDRPHTQYF,TGTGCCAGCAGCAACGACAGGCCGCATACGCAGTATTTT
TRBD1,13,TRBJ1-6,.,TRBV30,CAWRGTGDSPLHF,TGTGCCTGGAGAGGGACAGGAGATTCACCCCTCCACTTT
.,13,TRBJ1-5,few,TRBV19,CASTRRYDQPQHF,TGTGCCAGTACGAGGCGGTACGATCAGCCCCAGCATTTT
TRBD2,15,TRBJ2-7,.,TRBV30,CAWRPQVAGIYEQYF,TGTGCCTGGAGGCCCCAGGTAGCGGGAATCTACGAGCAGTACTTC
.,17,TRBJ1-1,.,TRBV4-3,CASSQVTWRHLNTEAFF,TGCGCCAGCAGTCAAGTTACCTGGCGGCACTTGAACACTGAAGCTTTCTTT
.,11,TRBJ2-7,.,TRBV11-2,CASSSGEEQYF,TGTGCCAGCAGCTCCGGGGAAGAGCAGTACTTC
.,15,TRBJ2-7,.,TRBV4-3,CASSQVWTSAHEQYF,TGCGCCAGCAGCCAAGTTTGGACCTCAGCCCACGAGCAGTACTTC
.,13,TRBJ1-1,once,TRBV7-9,CASSLHADTEAFF,TGTGCCAGCAGCTTACATGCTGACACTGAAGCTTTCTTT
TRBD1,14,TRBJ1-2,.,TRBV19,CASNTGQGWNGYTF,TGTGCCAGTAACACGGGACAGGGCTGGAATGGCTACACCTTC
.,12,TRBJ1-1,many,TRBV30,CAWDGMNTEAFF,TGTGCCTGGGACGGTATGAACACTGAAGCTTTCTTT
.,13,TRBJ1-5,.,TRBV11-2,CASSQTVDQPQHF,TGTGCCAGCAGCCAGACAGTAGATCAGCCCCAGCATTTT
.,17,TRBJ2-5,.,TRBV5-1,CASSLGGGGPPQETQYF,TGCGCCAGCAGCTTGGGCGGCGGGGGCCCCCCCCAAGAGACCCAGTACTTC
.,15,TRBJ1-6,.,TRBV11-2,CASSLQRDYNSPLHF,TGTGCCAGCAGCCTTCAAAGGGATTATAATTCACCCCTCCACTTT
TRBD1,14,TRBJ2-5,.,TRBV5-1,CASSPGQVQETQYF,TGCGCCAGCAGCCCGGGACAGGTACAAGAGACCCAGTACTTC
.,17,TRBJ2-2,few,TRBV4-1,CASSQPLGGADTGELFF,TGCGCCAGCAGCCAACCCCTGGGGGGGGCGGACACCGGGGAGCTGTTTTTT
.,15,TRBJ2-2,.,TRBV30,CAWSKGSRNTGELFF,TGTGCCTGGAGTAAAGGGTCAAGAAACACCGGGGAGCTGTTTTTT
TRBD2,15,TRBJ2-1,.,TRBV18,CASSPAGGLMNEQFF,TGTGCCAGCTCACCCGCGGGGGGGCTGATGAATGAGCAGTTCTTC
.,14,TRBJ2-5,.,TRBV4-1,CASSGGTAQETQYF,TGCGCCAGCAGCGGGGGGACAGCCCAAGAGACCCAGTACTTC
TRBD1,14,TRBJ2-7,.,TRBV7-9,CASSSTGDSYEQYF,TGTGCCAGCAGCTCCACAGGGGACTCCTACGAGCAGTACTTC
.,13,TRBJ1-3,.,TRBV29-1,CSGLGGIGNTIYF,TGCAGCGGCCTGGGAGGGATTGGAAACACCATATATTTT
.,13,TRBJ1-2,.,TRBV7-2,CASSLGTGRGYTF,TGTGCCAGCAGCTTAGGGACCGGGCGAGGCTACACCTTC
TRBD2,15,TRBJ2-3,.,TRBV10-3,CAIMGLVAGADTQYF,TGTGCCATCATGGGACTGGTAGCGGGGGCAGATACGCAGTATTTT
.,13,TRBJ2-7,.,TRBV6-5,CASSYGGVYEQYF,TGTGCCAGCAGTTATGGGGGAGTCTACGAGCAGTACTTC
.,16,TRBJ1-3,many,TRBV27,CASSPLGGEKGNTIYF,TGTGCCAGCAGTCCGCTGGGGGGGGAGAAGGGAAACACCATATATTTT
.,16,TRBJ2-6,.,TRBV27,CASSRTLPSGANVLTF,TGTGCCAGCAGCAGGACGCTACCATCTGGGGCCAACGTCCTGACTTTC
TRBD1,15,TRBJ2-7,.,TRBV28,CASSPSLTGAYEQYF,TGTGCCAGCAGTCCCTCCCTGACAGGGGCCTACGAGCAGTACTTC
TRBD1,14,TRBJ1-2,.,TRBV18,CASSPGGQAYGYTF,TGTGCCAGCTCACCGGGAGGACAGGCCTATGGCTACACCTTC
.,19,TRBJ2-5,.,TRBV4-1,CASSQDMRSGRSSAETQYF,TGCGCCAGCAGCCAAGATATGCGTAGCGGAAGATCGTCCGCAGAGACCCAGTACTTC
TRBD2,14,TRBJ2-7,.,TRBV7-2,CASSLGLAGGEQYF,TGTGCCAGCAGCTTGGGCCTAGCGGGAGGCGAGCAGTACTTC
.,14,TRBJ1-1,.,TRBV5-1,CASSWDAGNTEAFF,TGCGCCAGCAGCTGGGACGCAGGAAACACTGAAGCTTTCTTT
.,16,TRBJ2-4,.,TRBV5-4,CASSPGGQGDGNIQYF,TGTGCCAGCAGCCCCGGTGGGCAGGGCGACGGGAACATTCAGTACTTC
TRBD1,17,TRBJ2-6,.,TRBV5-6,CASSPGQGLSGANVLTF,TGTGCCAGCAGCCCGGGACAGGGCCTCTCTGGGGCCAACGTCCTGACTTTC